The present TCR beta chain was sequenced within a study of naive and memory T cell subsets. Many counts were recorded for this clonotype. Germline loops: CDR1 SQVTM, CDR2 ANQGSEA. Trimming pared 4 bases from V and 6 bases from J, leaving 12 bases between. The CDR3 is made up of 12 amino acids. The library had UMIs added by 3' ligation of an oligonucleotide to TCR cDNA. Whole-blood samples were roughly 2.7 ml of peripheral blood from healthy adult volunteers. Four PCR rounds used nested alpha and beta constant region primers plus the SP2 primer. Blood and skin TCR RNA was reverse transcribed with alpha and beta constant primers. TCRdb re-analysed the 5' RACE reads in MiXCR, keeping a single row per CDR3 protein. Of 45,000 to 55,000 distinct CDR3 sequences listed, 4.7% are singletons.

The TCR originated in a female donor in good health. The chain is built from TRBV29-1 and TRBJ1-2; D unresolved. CDR3 DNA: TGCAGCGTTGCGGATCGATGGAATGGCTACACCTTC. This encodes CSVADRWNGYTF.